Each of the 7 T cell receptor beta chains below was sequenced from the same sample in a study of PD-1 blockade in classical Hodgkin lymphoma. Time point here: cycle 4 day 1 (C4D1), after less than seven weeks of nivolumab. There was relapse after autologous stem cell transplantation in every patient, and there was variation in brentuximab vedotin exposure. PBMCs were thawed, and CD8+ T cells were then isolated from them by magnetic negative selection. The repertoire was sequenced with immunoSEQ multiplex PCR; TCRdb's copy has only in-frame clones and lacks some. The profile shows 9,100 or so clones, around 84% of them singletons. Here the sequenced sample was CD8+ T cells from blood, taken before the fourth cycle of nivolumab. The receptors come from a human donor with classical Hodgkin lymphoma.

J is TRBJ2-5 and V is TRBV4-1; perhaps TRBD2 as D (5 bases). The germline V gene encodes CDR1 MGHRA and CDR2 YSYEKL. The CDR3 runs 15 residues. V shed 0 bases and J shed 3 bases, with 11 bases lying between them. CDR3 DNA: TGCGCCAGCAGCCAAGAGGCCCCGGGGAAAGAGACCCAGTACTTC. Its translation is CASSQEAPGKETQYF.

The rearrangement links TRBV19 to TRBJ1-1; D not certain. The CDR3 extends over 12 amino acids. Germline CDR1 LNHDA, CDR2 SQIVND (reference sequence). Trimming removed 1 base from V and 5 bases from J, with 5 bases in between. CDR3 protein: CASSIGLTEAFF. CDR3 sequence (DNA): TGTGCCAGTAGTATAGGTTTAACTGAAGCTTTCTTT.

This chain joins TRBV30 and TRBJ2-5; TRBD2 matches 8 bases. The CDR3 runs to 14 residues. From germline, CDR1 is GTSNPN and CDR2 SVGIG (reference sequence). V trimming: 4 bases; J trimming: 0 bases; junction bases outside the gene matches: 4. CDR3 bases: TGTGCCTGGAATAGCGGGGTGTACCAAGAGACCCAGTACTTC. This sequence encodes CAWNSGVYQETQYF.

This chain joins TRBV21-1 and TRBJ2-1; the D segment call TRBD2 is taken from the table without a DNA check. TRBV21-1 is deemed a pseudogene. The CDR3 covers 15 residues. This CDR3 reads CASSPGGGGENEQFF. As DNA, the CDR3 is TGTGCCAGCAGCCCCGGTGGTGGAGGGGAAAATGAGCAGTTCTTC.

This rearrangement joins TRBV19 to TRBJ2-1; 8 bases align to TRBD1. The length of the CDR3 is 15 residues. Germline V gene lookup returns CDR1 LNHDA and CDR2 SQIVND (reference sequence). After removal of 10 bases from V and 0 bases from J, the junction contained 8 bases not matched to a gene. The CDR3 here is CATRKTGGSYNEQFF. CDR3 nucleotide sequence: TGTGCCACCAGGAAAACAGGGGGCTCCTACAATGAGCAGTTCTTC. The full variable domain, its missing parts supplied by reference TRBV19 and TRBJ2-1, is DGGITQSPKYLFRKEGQNVTLSCEQNLNHDAMYWYRQDPGQGLRLIYYSQIVNDFQKGDIAEGYSVSREKKESFPLTVTSAQKNPTAFYLCATRKTGGSYNEQFFGPGTRLTVL.

The V and J genes are TRBV4-1 and TRBJ1-5; perhaps TRBD1 as D (5 bases). Germline V lookup: CDR1 MGHRA, CDR2 YSYEKL. The V end was cut by 0 bases, the J end by 5 bases, with 14 bases between. The CDR3 length is 16 residues. In DNA, the CDR3 is TGCGCCAGCAGCCAAGATGAGCGAGGAGGGGATCAGCCCCAGCATTTT. It is translated as CASSQDERGGDQPQHF.

The gene calls are TRBV7-7 and TRBJ1-1; D might be TRBD1 (6 bases). V lost 4 bases to trimming and J lost 7 bases, with 13 bases between them. Germline values: CDR1 SSHAT, CDR2 FNYEAQ (reference sequence). The CDR3 loop spans 13 amino acids. The CDR3 loop reads CASSSQQGSEAFF. The CDR3 nucleotides read TGTGCCAGCAGCTCACAACAGGGAAGTGAAGCTTTCTTT.